This T cell receptor beta chain emerged from a study of shared clonotypes between healthy human individuals. In the case of this clone: Its antigen is as yet unknown.

Findings and limits, study-wide: The study found lower generation probabilities in non-shared clonotypes than in those shared by all four donors. Sequencing depth was a factor that was expected to affect clonotype sharing among donors.

The CDR3 length is 14 residues. Trimming left V 4 bases short and J 3 bases short, with 13 bases between. CDR1 is MNHEY and CDR2 is SMNVEV in the germline V gene (reference sequence). CCR7-negative CD45RA+ TemRA cells were combined with CD45RO+ cells to form CD8 memory. The data were produced by immunoSEQ multiplex PCR, yet TCRdb's version contains in-frame clones alone and is incomplete. The sample consists of roughly 700,000 clones, around 90% of them appearing once. The TCR comes from a man aged 18 to 29 in good health. Some clones in this sample may be carry-over from other donors' samples. The chain joins TRBV27 to TRBJ2-7; D is tentatively TRBD1 or TRBD2 (5 bases each). The sequenced sample consisted of memory CD8+ T cells from PBMCs. Specified subset: CD45RO+ cells pooled with CCR7-negative TemRA cells. As DNA, the CDR3 is TGTGCCAGCAGTTCCTCCGACAGCGGCTACGAGCAGTACTTC. This gives the protein CASSSSDSGYEQYF.